This TCR beta chain comes out of a study of cytomegalovirus exposure and HLA in healthy donors. Whole-study context: Among the 300 to 400 donors who were genotyped, roughly 85% fell in the genetic ancestry cluster that is associated with self-reported Caucasian donors.

The CDR3 runs 16 residues. J was trimmed by 2 bases and V by 5 bases; bases with no gene match: 4. Germline V lookup: CDR1 SEHNR, CDR2 FQNEAQ (reference sequence). 13 Jbeta primers and 60 Vbeta primers were used for the PCR. Only in-frame clones appear in the TCRdb table, and some are missing; sequencing was by immunoSEQ multiplex PCR. Of under 150,000 clones listed, approximately 80% were seen once; the top ten hold around 3.7%. Details on this clone: What it binds is not known.

Study-wide findings and caveats: Researchers reported from a later analysis that most CMV-associated TCR beta chains appeared HLA-restricted.

This TCR was sampled from a man aged 18 to 29 in good health and CMV-seronegative. Sequencing was performed on PBMCs. The chain links TRBV7-9 to TRBJ2-3; 13 nucleotides match TRBD2. The CDR3 is CASSGGTSGTTDTQYF. The CDR3 bases are TGTGCCAGCAGCGGAGGGACTAGCGGGACCACAGATACGCAGTATTTT.